This record covers a single T cell receptor beta chain. This clonotype has just a few counts. Its antigen remains undetermined. No much larger clone is present one base from it, and per-base qualities are unavailable. These data are taken from a study of identical twins (dated by TCRdb to 2016 to 2018). In terms of the full investigation: To test whether fetal clonotypes persist, this study deep-sequenced TCR alpha and beta repertoires from monozygotic twins, from unrelated adults of various ages, and from cord blood. To rule out contamination, replicate twin experiments were performed at different times with different library preparation protocols. Findings and caveats that apply to the study as a whole: Fewer insertions were carried by abundant cord blood beta clonotypes; a weaker similar trend was observed in young adult naive repertoires, while no such trend was observed in memory repertoires. Recombination models systematically underestimated out-of-frame TCR alpha sharing in monozygotic twins but agreed with sharing between unrelated individuals. Compared with coincidental sharing between unrelated individuals, an excess of low generation-probability sequences was observed among out-of-frame TCR alpha sequences shared between twins. In beta out-of-frame sequences, excess twin sharing was weaker, because having fewer shared sequences lowered the signal-to-noise ratio. Zero-insertion analyses could be partly confounded by invariant T cells such as MAIT and iNKT, although diverse VJ usage argued against such confounding for most clonotypes. Conclusions relied on cross-sectional statistical analysis, since the same donors could not be followed over many years.

Trimming leaves V shorter by 3 bases and J shorter by 6 bases, with the junction holding 8 bases beyond the gene matches. Per the germline V gene, SGHNT is the CDR1 and YENEEA is the CDR2. Including the terminal cysteine and phenylalanine, the CDR3 comprises 16 residues. This entry keeps only the CDR3 DNA: 48 bases, framed from base 1. Libraries were constructed by 5' RACE. Sequencing instrument: Illumina HiSeq 2000. A universal primer binding site was added through template switching, and the final cDNA carried a unique molecular identifier so that TCR cDNA molecules could be counted accurately. First-strand cDNA for TCR alpha and beta chains was synthesized from specific primers in the conserved constant-segment region. To control for contamination, every cDNA library carried two barcodes: a SMART-Mk sample barcode plus Illumina barcodes. Two successive PCR steps introduced TruSeq adapter sequences along with Illumina sample barcodes. Sequencing of the TCR alpha and beta cDNA libraries was done on the Illumina HiSeq platform using custom primers. Under the source paper's analysis protocol: MiGEC processed the raw reads to extract unique molecular identifiers, while MiXCR was used to determine the CDR3 positions. Recombination models were inferred per individual with the repgenHMM and IGoR tools using an EM algorithm. The tcR package in R was used for shared clonotype analysis, with sharing normalized by the product of cloneset sizes. To study raw recombination without the effects of thymic and clonal selection, out-of-frame nonproductive sequences were analyzed. The public sequencing data were trimmed at Q25 with fastp and processed into clonotypes with MiXCR by TCRdb, which kept only in-frame beta chains. Each CDR3 protein gets just one entry, which takes the most common genes and DNA from the rows behind it. The V and J calls shown here were made by TCRdb, not taken from the authors' results. The sample data list 750,000 to 950,000 distinct CDR3 sequences, and 10% to 15% of these were observed just once. The top ten hold around 1.5% of the sample.

Only healthy Caucasian donors were included. Three pairs of female monozygotic twins, all aged about 18 to 29 years, were included in the twin cohort. RNA for TCR libraries was isolated from peripheral blood mononuclear cells. A further study also used this sample, focusing on yellow fever vaccine responses in identical twins. As the second study states: According to the authors, in identical twins the way T cells responded to vaccination appeared partly convergent and partly personalized. In identical twins, the study followed T cell clones that responded to the vaccine with precision.

Here the chain combines TRBV11-3 and TRBJ2-2; 9 bases in the junction line up with TRBD1. Sample: PBMCs. The receptor comes from a woman in her late teens or twenties in good health. The nucleotide sequence reads as follows: TGTGCCAGCAGCTTTACCGGGACAGGGTCCCCCGGGGAGCTGTTTTTT. It encodes CASSFTGTGSPGELFF. Reference TRBV11-3 and TRBJ2-2 genes cover what lies past the CDR3, so the full variable domain is EAGVVQSPRYKIIEKKQPVAFWCNPISGHNTLYWYLQNLGQGPELLIRYENEEAVDDSQLPKDRFSAERLKGVDSTLKIQPAELGDSAVYLCASSFTGTGSPGELFFGEGSRLTVL.